The 25 T cell receptor beta chains below all came from one sample that was sequenced in a study of a mutant IDH1 vaccine in newly diagnosed glioma. The assay was immunoSEQ multiplex PCR, and TCRdb's table has in-frame clones only and misses some. The sample holds 55,000 to 70,000 clones, approximately 86% seen once. Time point meaning: baseline, week 1 (first vaccination visit). Treatment in this sample: pre-vaccination baseline after standard-of-care therapy. The material was PBMCs, obtained from a glioma patient treated with radiotherapy, temozolomide or both. The receptors originated from a man aged 25-40 years with glioma.

The V gene is TRBV4-1, the J gene TRBJ1-5, with 7 bases identical to TRBD1. The ends lost 1 base at V and 4 bases at J; junction bases unmatched: 4. The CDR3 is 15 residues long. CDR1 and CDR2 from the germline V gene are MGHRA and YSYEKL. The CDR3 DNA follows: TGCGCCAGCAGCCAAGGACAGGGTTTGAATCAGCCCCAGCATTTT. Translated: CASSQGQGLNQPQHF.

V is TRBV6-1 and J is TRBJ1-1; D unclear. The V and J ends lost 2 bases and 10 bases respectively, with 11 bases between them. This CDR3 region has 12 residues. Germline V gene lookup returns CDR1 MNHNS and CDR2 SASEGT. The CDR3 sequence is CASSERVNGAFF. The CDR3 nucleotides are TGTGCCAGCAGTGAAAGGGTTAACGGAGCTTTCTTT.

The genes are TRBV10-2 and TRBJ1-2; maybe TRBD1 (5 bases). This CDR3 has 12 amino acids. CDR1 WSHSY and CDR2 SAAADI come from the germline V gene. The ends were cut back, 5 bases at V and 7 bases at J, with 11 bases in the middle. CDR3 bases: TGCGCCAGCAGTAGCGGGGGTAGTGGCTACACCTTC. It translates to CASSSGGSGYTF.

The sample holds a few counts of this clone. This chain uses TRBV4-1 with TRBJ1-5, with a possible D match to TRBD1 (5 bases). From germline, CDR1 is MGHRA and CDR2 YSYEKL. The CDR3 spans 15 residues. Trimming removed 4 bases at V and 5 bases at J, with 15 bases between. The CDR3, as DNA: TGCGCCAGCAGCCCCGATCAGGGCGAAGATCAGCCCCAGCATTTT. This sequence encodes CASSPDQGEDQPQHF.

V gene TRBV13 combines with J gene TRBJ2-3; D ambiguous. The CDR3 has 13 amino acids. The V end was cut by 6 bases, the J end by 2 bases, with 9 bases between. Germline V gives CDR1 PRHDT, CDR2 FYEKMQ (reference sequence). The CDR3 DNA reads as TGTGCCAGCAGTTTAAGGGCCACAGATACGCAGTATTTT. Protein: CASSLRATDTQYF.

This chain links TRBV15 with TRBJ2-3; perhaps TRBD2 as D (6 bases). Germline V gene data show CDR1 as LNHNV and CDR2 as YYDKDF (reference sequence). The CDR3 runs to 16 residues. Trimming removed 1 base at V and 4 bases at J, with 15 bases between. The CDR3 DNA follows: TGTGCCACCAGCAGAGCTCTGGGCTCTAGCGCAGATACGCAGTATTTT. It yields the protein CATSRALGSSADTQYF.

The rearrangement joins TRBV7-9 to TRBJ1-1; D is possibly TRBD1 (6 bases). This CDR3 contains 15 residues. Trimming took off 5 bases at V and 0 bases at J, with 13 bases between the two ends. Germline CDR1 is SEHNR and CDR2 is FQNEAQ (reference sequence). The CDR3 region is CASSQIRDMNTEAFF. CDR3 DNA sequence: TGTGCCAGCAGCCAAATAAGGGACATGAACACTGAAGCTTTCTTT.

The CDR3 coding sequence is TGCGCCAGCAGTCCAGCCAGAGACAGACTAGCCAAAAACATTCAGTACTTC. As protein: CASSPARDRLAKNIQYF. The chain has TRBV23-1 and TRBJ2-4, with D possibly TRBD1 on 5 matching bases. TRBV23-1 qualifies as an ORF whose function is uncertain. Trimming left V 4 bases short and J 0 bases short, with 16 bases between. The CDR3 covers 17 residues.

The V and J genes are TRBV6-1 and TRBJ2-3; D may correspond to TRBD1 or TRBD2 (5 bases each). CDR3 length: 14 amino acids. The V gene lost 7 bases and the J gene lost 2 bases, with 13 bases spanning the gap. Germline V gives CDR1 MNHNS, CDR2 SASEGT. The DNA of the CDR3 is TGTGCCAGCATGAGGGGCACAATCACAGATACGCAGTATTTT. This translates into CASMRGTITDTQYF.

The chain combines TRBV5-1 with TRBJ2-3; 8 bases match TRBD2. Trimming took 4 bases from V and 4 from J; bases not matched to a gene: 11. In germline, CDR1 is SGHRS, CDR2 YFSETQ. The CDR3 consists of 16 residues. The CDR3 loop is CASSVRASGWADTQYF. The DNA of the CDR3 is TGCGCCAGCAGCGTCCGCGCTAGCGGGTGGGCAGATACGCAGTATTTT.

The rearrangement links TRBV7-9 to TRBJ2-7; D gene unclear. V lost 5 bases and J lost 2, with 10 bases in between. The CDR3 runs 13 residues. Germline CDR1 is SEHNR and CDR2 is FQNEAQ (reference sequence). The CDR3, as DNA: TGTGCCAGCAGCCCCGTGTTGACCTACGAGCAGTACTTC. This gives the protein CASSPVLTYEQYF.

This clone was seen once. J is TRBJ2-3 and V is TRBV5-4; D not certain. Trimming pared 0 bases from V and 0 bases from J, leaving 8 bases between. Germline assignment: CDR1 SGHNT and CDR2 YYREEE (reference sequence). The CDR3 loop spans 15 amino acids. The CDR3 here is CASSLASASTDTQYF. In DNA form, the CDR3 reads TGTGCCAGCAGCTTGGCTTCGGCTAGCACAGATACGCAGTATTTT.

The count of this clone is one. The chain is built from TRBV13 and TRBJ2-7; 8 nucleotides match TRBD1. Germline V gene data show CDR1 as PRHDT and CDR2 as FYEKMQ (reference sequence). The V segment lost 5 bases and the J segment 4 bases; nucleotides outside the gene matches: 10. This CDR3 has 15 amino acids. The CDR3 region is CASSATNRGRYEQYF. For the CDR3, the DNA is TGTGCCAGCAGCGCAACCAACAGGGGGAGGTACGAGCAGTACTTC.

This rearrangement joins TRBV7-9 to TRBJ2-7, with no clear D. There are 12 residues in the CDR3. Germline CDR1 reads SEHNR; CDR2 reads FQNEAQ (reference sequence). V gave up 4 bases and J gave up 4 bases, with 8 bases separating them. The CDR3 bases are TGTGCCAGCAGCTCGGTGGCTTACGAGCAGTACTTC. It translates to CASSSVAYEQYF.

The chain couples TRBV5-1 to TRBJ1-3; possibly TRBD1 for D (5 bases). The CDR3 runs 16 residues. V lost 0 bases to trimming and J lost 0 bases, with 10 bases between them. Looked up from germline, CDR1 is SGHRS and CDR2 is YFSETQ. CDR3 nucleotide sequence: TGCGCCAGCAGCTTGGGGGGCATCAGCTCTGGAAACACCATATATTTT. Its protein is CASSLGGISSGNTIYF.

This clone has just a few counts. The rearrangement links TRBV18 to TRBJ1-1; no clear D gene. Germline loops: CDR1 KGHSH, CDR2 LQKENI. The CDR3 consists of 13 residues. Trimming took 7 bases from V and 5 from J, leaving 14 bases between them. The CDR3 DNA is TGTGCCAGCTTCGAGTCCCGAGTGACTGAAGCTTTCTTT. Amino acid sequence: CASFESRVTEAFF.

The V gene is TRBV5-1, the J gene TRBJ2-7; either TRBD1 or TRBD2 may supply D (5 bases each). Trimming cost V 0 bases and J 2 bases, with 9 bases left between them. This CDR3 is 14 amino acids long. Germline-derived CDR1 and CDR2 are SGHRS and YFSETQ. The CDR3 region has the DNA TGCGCCAGCAGCTTGGCCGGGACCACCTACGAGCAGTACTTC. Translating gives CASSLAGTTYEQYF.

The CDR3 loop reads CASRLWGAVGYGYTF. As DNA, the CDR3 is TGTGCCAGCAGACTCTGGGGGGCTGTCGGCTATGGCTACACCTTC. The chain combines TRBV28 with TRBJ1-2; D is possibly TRBD1 (6 bases). Trimming left V 6 bases short and J 4 bases short, with 18 bases between. CDR1 MDHEN and CDR2 SYDVKM come from the germline V gene. The CDR3 is made up of 15 amino acids.

The chain joins TRBV4-1 to TRBJ1-2; maybe TRBD1 (5 bases). Per germline, CDR1 MGHRA and CDR2 YSYEKL. CDR3 length: 17 residues. The germline V and J ends were trimmed by 4 bases and 0 bases, with 18 bases remaining between them. The DNA for the CDR3 is TGCGCCAGCAGCCCCCTAAACCGAGGGGCTTCTAACTATGGCTACACCTTC. Amino acid sequence: CASSPLNRGASNYGYTF.

This clone was observed a handful of times. The V call is TRBV5-1, the J call TRBJ1-1, with D unclear. CDR1 is SGHRS and CDR2 is YFSETQ in the germline V gene. V lost 4 bases and J lost 9, with 13 bases in between. The CDR3 is made up of 12 amino acids. CDR3 bases: TGCGCCAGCAGCGGTGAGGGTCAGAAAGCTTTCTTT. Residues: CASSGEGQKAFF.

The chain couples TRBV15 to TRBJ2-7; 8 bases are a match to TRBD1. Germline loops: CDR1 LNHNV, CDR2 YYDKDF (reference sequence). The V segment lost 0 bases and the J segment 0 bases; nucleotides outside the gene matches: 4. CDR3 size: 16 residues. CDR3 nucleotides: TGTGCCACCAGCAGAGAAAGGACAGGGAGCTCCTACGAGCAGTACTTC. Residues: CATSRERTGSSYEQYF. The variable domain in full, completed from reference TRBV15 and TRBJ2-7, reads DAMVIQNPRYQVTQFGKPVTLSCSQTLNHNVMYWYQQKSSQAPKLLFHYYDKDFNNEADTPDNFQSRRPNTSFCFLDIRSPGLGDTAMYLCATSRERTGSSYEQYFGPGTRLTVT.

This chain links TRBV29-1 with TRBJ1-1, with a tentative D call TRBD1 (6 bases). With 7 bases removed from V and 4 bases from J, the gap between germline ends came to 19 bases. Germline V lookup: CDR1 SQVTM, CDR2 ANQGSEA. The CDR3 length is 14 residues. CDR3 sequence: CSAPGAESPTEAFF. In DNA, the CDR3 is TGCAGCGCCCCAGGGGCCGAGTCCCCCACTGAAGCTTTCTTT.

CDR3 residues: CASCLGTEAFF. The CDR3 DNA is TGTGCCAGTTGTCTGGGCACTGAAGCTTTCTTT. The rearrangement links TRBV19 to TRBJ1-1; D uncertain. CDR3 size: 11 residues. Per the germline V gene, CDR1 is LNHDA and CDR2 is SQIVND (reference sequence). The V and J ends lost 8 bases and 4 bases respectively, with 8 bases between them.

The chain links TRBV27 to TRBJ2-1; the D is unclear. This CDR3 spans 15 amino acids. Trimming removed 1 base from V and 0 bases from J, with 7 bases in between. Per germline, CDR1 MNHEY and CDR2 SMNVEV (reference sequence). The CDR3 DNA follows: TGTGCCAGCAGTTTATTGCTGAGCTCCTACAATGAGCAGTTCTTC. It is translated as CASSLLLSSYNEQFF.

V gene TRBV29-1 combines with J gene TRBJ1-2, with 9 bases identical to TRBD1. The junction had 17 bases not matched to a gene; V was cut back by 8 bases and J by 7 bases. This CDR3 spans 15 amino acids. Germline CDR1 reads SQVTM; CDR2 reads ANQGSEA. In DNA form, the CDR3 reads TGCAGCACACCCATAGGAGGACAGGGGTTGGTTGGCTACACCTTC. Protein sequence: CSTPIGGQGLVGYTF.